The T cell receptor beta chain under discussion was sequenced for a study of blood T cell repertoires in COVID-19. Whole-study context: The United States, Italy and Spain provided the acute and convalescent COVID-19 samples. The analysed material was cDNA or gDNA that came from T cells, B-cell-depleted T cells, or PBMCs.

Original analysis: Amplification of reference gene primers was used by the study to estimate nucleated cell counts. The repertoire was sequenced with immunoSEQ multiplex PCR; TCRdb's copy has only in-frame clones and lacks some. V and J calls and clone size follow that table, whereas D and trimming were derived from the DNA. The sample has some 70,000 clones, over 80% seen once. The V segment lost 6 bases and the J segment 4 bases; nucleotides outside the gene matches: 11. This CDR3 comprises 15 residues. The germline CDR1 and CDR2 sequences are MNHEY and SVGAGI. Sequenced material: peripheral blood. The chain links TRBV6-5 to TRBJ1-2; 7 bases agree with TRBD1. The TCR comes from a man aged 50-59 years with active COVID-19. Here the CDR3 reads CASSPGGDSIYGYTF. DNA for the CDR3: TGTGCCAGCAGCCCCGGAGGGGACAGCATCTATGGCTACACCTTC.